The following is a TCR beta chain sequence with its context. Its antigen is not known. The sample belongs to a study of cytomegalovirus exposure and HLA in healthy donors. The overall study: When 398 donors were genotyped, approximately 80% of them were found to fall in the Caucasian-associated ancestry cluster.

Study-level results: Per a later analysis, HLA-associated TCR beta chains showed more clonal expansion than other, equally common TCR beta chains. Cytomegalovirus association was assigned to over 150 TCR beta chains.

The ends lost 4 bases at V and 3 bases at J; junction bases unmatched: 5. Germline lookup yields CDR1 MNHNS and CDR2 SASEGT. The CDR3 contains 16 residues. Use of 60 Vbeta and 13 Jbeta primers characterized the PCR. Data came from immunoSEQ multiplex PCR; TCRdb stores just in-frame clones and leaves some out. Across 93,000 or so clones, the top ten clones capture 3% to 3.5% of the sample. The sequence was collected from a man aged 40-55 years in good health and CMV-seronegative. This chain uses TRBV6-1 with TRBJ2-1; 11 nucleotides match TRBD2. Sequences were obtained from PBMCs. CDR3 sequence reads: CASSALAGGNYNEQFF. In nucleotides, the CDR3 is TGTGCCAGCAGTGCCCTAGCGGGGGGAAACTACAATGAGCAGTTCTTC.